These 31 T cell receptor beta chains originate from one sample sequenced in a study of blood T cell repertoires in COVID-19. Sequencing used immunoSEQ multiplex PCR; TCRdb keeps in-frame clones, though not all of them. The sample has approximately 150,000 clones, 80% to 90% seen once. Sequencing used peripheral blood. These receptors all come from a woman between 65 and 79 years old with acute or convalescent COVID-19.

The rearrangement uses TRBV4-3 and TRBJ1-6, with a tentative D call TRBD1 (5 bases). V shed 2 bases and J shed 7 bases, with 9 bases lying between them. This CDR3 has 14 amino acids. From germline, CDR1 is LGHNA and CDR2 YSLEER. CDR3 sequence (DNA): TGCGCCAGCAGCCAACTGGGGCAGAATTCACCCCTCCACTTT. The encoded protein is CASSQLGQNSPLHF.

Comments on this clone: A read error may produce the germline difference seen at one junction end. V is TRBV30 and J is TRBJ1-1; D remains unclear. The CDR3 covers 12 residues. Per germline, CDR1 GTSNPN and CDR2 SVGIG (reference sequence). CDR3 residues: CAWRRLNTEAFF. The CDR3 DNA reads TGTGCCTGGAGGCGGCTGAATACTGAAGCTTTCTTT.

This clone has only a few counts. CDR3 nucleotides: TGCGCCAGCAGCCCTACAGGGGGCCTGGAGACCCAGTACTTC. Residues: CASSPTGGLETQYF. V is TRBV5-1 and J is TRBJ2-5, with 9 bases lining up with TRBD1. Germline assignment: CDR1 SGHRS and CDR2 YFSETQ. The J segment lost 5 bases and the V segment lost 4 bases, leaving 6 bases of the junction unmatched. The CDR3 is made up of 14 amino acids.

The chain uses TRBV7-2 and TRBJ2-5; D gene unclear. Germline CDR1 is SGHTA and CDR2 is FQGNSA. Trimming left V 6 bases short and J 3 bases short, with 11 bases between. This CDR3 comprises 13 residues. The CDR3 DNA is TGTGCCAGCAGGGGCGAAAATAAAGAGACCCAGTACTTC. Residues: CASRGENKETQYF.

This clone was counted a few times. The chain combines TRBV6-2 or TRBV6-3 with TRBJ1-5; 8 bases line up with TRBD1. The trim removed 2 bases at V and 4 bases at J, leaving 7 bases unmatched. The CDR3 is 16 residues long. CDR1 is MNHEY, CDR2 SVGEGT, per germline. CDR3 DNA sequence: TGTGCCAGCAGTTACCCTTTCAGGACAGGGAATCAGCCCCAGCATTTT. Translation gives CASSYPFRTGNQPQHF.

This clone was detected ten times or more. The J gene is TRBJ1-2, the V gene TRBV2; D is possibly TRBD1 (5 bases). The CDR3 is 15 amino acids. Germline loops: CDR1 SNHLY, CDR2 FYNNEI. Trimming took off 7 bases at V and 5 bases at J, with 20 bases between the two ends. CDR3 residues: CASNPVAGEGYGYTF. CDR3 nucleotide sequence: TGTGCCAGCAACCCCGTGGCGGGGGAGGGATATGGCTACACCTTC. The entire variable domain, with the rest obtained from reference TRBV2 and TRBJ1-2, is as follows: EPEVTQTPSHQVTQMGQEVILRCVPISNHLYFYWYRQILGQKVEFLVSFYNNEISEKSEIFDDQFSVERPDGSNFTLKIRSTKLEDSAMYFCASNPVAGEGYGYTFGSGTRLTVV.

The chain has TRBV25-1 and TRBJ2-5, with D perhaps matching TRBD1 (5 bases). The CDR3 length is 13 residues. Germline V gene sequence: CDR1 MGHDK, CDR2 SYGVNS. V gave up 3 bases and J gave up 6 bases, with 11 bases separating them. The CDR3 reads CASSEVREKTQYF. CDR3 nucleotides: TGTGCCAGCAGTGAGGTCAGGGAAAAGACCCAGTACTTC.

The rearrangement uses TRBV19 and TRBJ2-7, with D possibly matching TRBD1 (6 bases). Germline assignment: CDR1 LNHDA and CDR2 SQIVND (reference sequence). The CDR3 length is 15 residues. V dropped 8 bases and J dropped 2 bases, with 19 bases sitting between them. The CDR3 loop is CASRRGLDRPYEQYF. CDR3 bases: TGTGCCAGTCGAAGGGGTCTGGACAGACCCTACGAGCAGTACTTC.

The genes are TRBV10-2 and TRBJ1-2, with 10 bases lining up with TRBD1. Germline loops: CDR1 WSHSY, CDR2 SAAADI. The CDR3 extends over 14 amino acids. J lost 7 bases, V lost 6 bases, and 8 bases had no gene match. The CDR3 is CASRDTGTGVGYTF. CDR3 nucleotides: TGCGCCAGCAGAGATACCGGGACAGGGGTTGGCTACACCTTC.

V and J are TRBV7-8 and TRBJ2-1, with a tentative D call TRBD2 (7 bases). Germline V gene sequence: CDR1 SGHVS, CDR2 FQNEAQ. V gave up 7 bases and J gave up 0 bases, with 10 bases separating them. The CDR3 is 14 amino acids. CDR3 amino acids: CASTRGASYNEQFF. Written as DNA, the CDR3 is TGTGCCAGCACCCGGGGGGCCTCCTACAATGAGCAGTTCTTC.

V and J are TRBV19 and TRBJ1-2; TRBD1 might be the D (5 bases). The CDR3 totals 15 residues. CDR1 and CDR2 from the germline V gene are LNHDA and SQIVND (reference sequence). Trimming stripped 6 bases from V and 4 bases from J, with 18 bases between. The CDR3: CASRRLSGDAYGYTF. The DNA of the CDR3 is TGTGCCAGTAGAAGGCTATCGGGGGACGCCTATGGCTACACCTTC.

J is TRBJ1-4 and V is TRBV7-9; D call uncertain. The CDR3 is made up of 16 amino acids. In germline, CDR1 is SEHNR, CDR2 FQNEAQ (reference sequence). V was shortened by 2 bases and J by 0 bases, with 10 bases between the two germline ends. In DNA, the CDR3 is TGTGCCAGCAGCTTAATCTCCGGGGCAACTAATGAAAAACTGTTTTTT. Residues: CASSLISGATNEKLFF. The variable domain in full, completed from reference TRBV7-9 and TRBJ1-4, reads DTGVSQNPRHKITKRGQNVTFRCDPISEHNRLYWYRQTLGQGPEFLTYFQNEAQLEKSRLLSDRFSAERPKGSFSTLEIQRTEQGDSAMYLCASSLISGATNEKLFFGSGTQLSVL.

This CDR3 reads CASSEPGGSSYEQYF. As DNA, the CDR3 is TGTGCCAGCAGTGAGCCGGGGGGGTCCTCCTACGAGCAGTACTTC. The chain joins TRBV6-2 or TRBV6-3 to TRBJ2-7; 8 bases are a match to TRBD2. The CDR3 is 15 residues long. Germline V lookup: CDR1 MNHEY, CDR2 SVGEGT. Trimming cost V 5 bases and J 0 bases; bases outside gene matches: 6.

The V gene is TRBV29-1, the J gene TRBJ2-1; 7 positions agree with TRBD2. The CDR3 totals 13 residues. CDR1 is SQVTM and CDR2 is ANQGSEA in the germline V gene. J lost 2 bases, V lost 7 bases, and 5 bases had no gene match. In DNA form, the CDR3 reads TGCAGCGCCCGACTAGCAGCCTACAATGAGCAGTTCTTC. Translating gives CSARLAAYNEQFF.

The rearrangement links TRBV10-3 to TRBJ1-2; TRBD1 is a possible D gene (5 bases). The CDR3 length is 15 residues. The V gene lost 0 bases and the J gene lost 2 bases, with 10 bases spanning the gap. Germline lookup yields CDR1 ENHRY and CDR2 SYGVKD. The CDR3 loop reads CAISESGDSNYGYTF. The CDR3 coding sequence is TGTGCCATCAGTGAGTCAGGGGATTCGAACTATGGCTACACCTTC.

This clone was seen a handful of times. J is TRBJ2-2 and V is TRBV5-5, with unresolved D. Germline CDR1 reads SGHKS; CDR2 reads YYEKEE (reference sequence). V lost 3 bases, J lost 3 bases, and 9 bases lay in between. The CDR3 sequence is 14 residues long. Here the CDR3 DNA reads TGTGCCAGCAGCTCGTCCCTGTACACCGGGGAGCTGTTTTTT. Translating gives CASSSSLYTGELFF. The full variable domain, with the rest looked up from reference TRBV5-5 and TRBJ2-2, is DAGVTQSPTHLIKTRGQQVTLRCSPISGHKSVSWYQQVLGQGPQFIFQYYEKEERGRGNFPDRFSARQFPNYSSELNVNALLLGDSALYLCASSSSLYTGELFFGEGSRLTVL.

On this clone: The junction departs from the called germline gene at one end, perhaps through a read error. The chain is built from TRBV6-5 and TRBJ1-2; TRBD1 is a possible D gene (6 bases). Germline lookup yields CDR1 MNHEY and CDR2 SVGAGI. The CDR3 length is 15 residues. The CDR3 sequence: CASSYSFRGNYGYTF. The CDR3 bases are TGTGCCAGCAGTTACTCATTCAGGGGTAACTATGGCTACACCTTT.

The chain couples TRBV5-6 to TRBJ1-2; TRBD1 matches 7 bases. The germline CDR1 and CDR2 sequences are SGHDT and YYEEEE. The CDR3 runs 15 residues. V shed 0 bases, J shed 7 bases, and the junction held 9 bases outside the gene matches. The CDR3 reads CASSLDTTGLRGYTF. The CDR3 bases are TGTGCCAGCAGCTTGGACACGACAGGGCTCCGTGGCTACACCTTC.

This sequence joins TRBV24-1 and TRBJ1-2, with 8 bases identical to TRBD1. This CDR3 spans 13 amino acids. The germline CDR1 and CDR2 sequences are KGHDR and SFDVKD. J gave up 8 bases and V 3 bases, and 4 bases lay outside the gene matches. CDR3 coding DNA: TGTGCCACCAGTGATGATTACAGGGGGGGCTACACCTTC. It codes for CATSDDYRGGYTF.

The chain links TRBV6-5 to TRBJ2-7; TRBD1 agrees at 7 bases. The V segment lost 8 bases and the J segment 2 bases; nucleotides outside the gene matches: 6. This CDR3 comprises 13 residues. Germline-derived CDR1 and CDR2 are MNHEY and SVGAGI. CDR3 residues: CASGDRAPYEQYF. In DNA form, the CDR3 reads TGTGCCAGCGGAGACAGGGCTCCCTACGAGCAGTACTTC.

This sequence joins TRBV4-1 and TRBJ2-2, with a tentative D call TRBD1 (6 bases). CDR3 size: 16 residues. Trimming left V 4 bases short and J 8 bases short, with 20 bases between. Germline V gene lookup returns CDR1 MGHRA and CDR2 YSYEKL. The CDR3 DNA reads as TGCGCCAGCAGCCTACAGACAGGAAAGGTGGGGGGGGAGCTGTTTTTT. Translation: CASSLQTGKVGGELFF.

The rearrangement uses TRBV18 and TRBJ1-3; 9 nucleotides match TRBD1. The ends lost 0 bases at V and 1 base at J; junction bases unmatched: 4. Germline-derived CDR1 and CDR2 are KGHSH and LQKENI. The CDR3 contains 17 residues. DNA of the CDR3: TGTGCCAGCTCACCACCCGGACAGGGGAAATCTGGAAACACCATATATTTT. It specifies CASSPPGQGKSGNTIYF.

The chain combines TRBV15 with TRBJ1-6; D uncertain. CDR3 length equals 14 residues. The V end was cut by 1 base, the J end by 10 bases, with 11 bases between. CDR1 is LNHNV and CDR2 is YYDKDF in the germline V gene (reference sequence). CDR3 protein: CATSRVRTGSPLHF. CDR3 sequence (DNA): TGTGCCACCAGCAGAGTTAGAACGGGGTCACCCCTCCACTTT.

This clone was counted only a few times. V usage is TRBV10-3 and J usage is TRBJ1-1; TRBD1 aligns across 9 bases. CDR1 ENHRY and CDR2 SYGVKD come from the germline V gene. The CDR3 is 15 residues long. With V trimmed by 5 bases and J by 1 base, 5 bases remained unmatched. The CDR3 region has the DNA TGTGCCATCAGTCAAACAGGGGGCAAGAACACTGAAGCTTTCTTT. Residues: CAISQTGGKNTEAFF.

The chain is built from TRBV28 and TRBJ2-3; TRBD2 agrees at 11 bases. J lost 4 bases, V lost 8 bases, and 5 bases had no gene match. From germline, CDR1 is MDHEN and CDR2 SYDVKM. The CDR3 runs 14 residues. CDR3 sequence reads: CASQIAGGADTQYF. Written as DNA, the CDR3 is TGTGCCAGCCAAATAGCGGGAGGGGCAGATACGCAGTATTTT.

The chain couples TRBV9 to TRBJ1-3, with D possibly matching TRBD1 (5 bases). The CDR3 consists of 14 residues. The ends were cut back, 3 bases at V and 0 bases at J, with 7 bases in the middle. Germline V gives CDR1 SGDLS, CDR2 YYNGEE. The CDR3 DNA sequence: TGTGCCAGCAGCGAACAGGACTCTGGAAACACCATATATTTT. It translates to CASSEQDSGNTIYF.

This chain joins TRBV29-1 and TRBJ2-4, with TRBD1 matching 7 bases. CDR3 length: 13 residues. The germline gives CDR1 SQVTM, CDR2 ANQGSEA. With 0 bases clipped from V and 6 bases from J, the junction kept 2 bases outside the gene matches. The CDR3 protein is CSVEEDRRNIQYF. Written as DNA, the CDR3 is TGCAGCGTTGAAGAGGACAGGCGAAACATTCAGTACTTC.

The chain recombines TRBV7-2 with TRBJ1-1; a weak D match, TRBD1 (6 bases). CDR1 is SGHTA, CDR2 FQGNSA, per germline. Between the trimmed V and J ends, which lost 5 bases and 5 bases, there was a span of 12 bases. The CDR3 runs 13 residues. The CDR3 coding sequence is TGTGCCAGCAGCCTACAGGGCTTGACTGAAGCTTTCTTT. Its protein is CASSLQGLTEAFF.

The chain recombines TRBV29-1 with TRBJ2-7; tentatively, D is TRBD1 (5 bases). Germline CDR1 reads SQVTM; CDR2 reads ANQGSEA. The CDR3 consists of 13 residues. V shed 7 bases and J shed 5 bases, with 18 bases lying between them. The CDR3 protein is CSAQVQGRNEQYF. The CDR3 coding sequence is TGCAGCGCACAAGTGCAGGGTAGGAACGAGCAGTACTTC.

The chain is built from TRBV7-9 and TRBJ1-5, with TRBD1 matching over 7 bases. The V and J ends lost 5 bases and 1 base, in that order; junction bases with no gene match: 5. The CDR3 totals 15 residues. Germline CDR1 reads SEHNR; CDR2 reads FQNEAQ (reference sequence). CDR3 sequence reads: CASSPGQASNQPQHF. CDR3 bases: TGTGCCAGCAGCCCAGGACAGGCAAGCAATCAGCCCCAGCATTTT.

CDR3 protein: CASSLDGTGSDEQYF. Here the CDR3 DNA reads TGTGCCAGCAGCTTAGATGGGACAGGGAGCGACGAGCAGTACTTC. This rearrangement joins TRBV7-9 to TRBJ2-7; 9 positions agree with TRBD1. V shed 1 base, J shed 5 bases, and the junction held 6 bases outside the gene matches. CDR1 is SEHNR and CDR2 is FQNEAQ in the germline V gene (reference sequence). The CDR3 is 15 residues long. Drawing the rest from reference TRBV7-9 and TRBJ2-7, the complete variable domain is DTGVSQNPRHKITKRGQNVTFRCDPISEHNRLYWYRQTLGQGPEFLTYFQNEAQLEKSRLLSDRFSAERPKGSFSTLEIQRTEQGDSAMYLCASSLDGTGSDEQYFGPGTRLTVT.